A single sample gave rise to the 9 T cell receptor beta chains below, sequenced in a study of blood T cell repertoires in COVID-19. The assay was immunoSEQ multiplex PCR, and TCRdb's table has in-frame clones only and misses some. This table has under 70,000 clones, less than 85% appearing once. Sequencing was performed on peripheral blood. These receptor sequences come from a man in his 60s with acute or convalescent COVID-19.

This chain connects TRBV5-1 to TRBJ2-5; D unclear. The CDR3 sequence is 13 residues long. V was pared by 2 bases and J by 4 bases, with 9 bases between. Germline V gene lookup returns CDR1 SGHRS and CDR2 YFSETQ. The CDR3 nucleotides read TGCGCCAGCAGCTTTTTTATGAGAGAGACCCAGTACTTC. It translates to CASSFFMRETQYF.

J is TRBJ1-3 and V is TRBV11-2, with a tentative D call TRBD1 (5 bases). CDR1 and CDR2 from the germline V gene are SGHAT and FQNNGV. The CDR3 is made up of 17 amino acids. V lost 0 bases and J 0 bases, leaving 12 bases between the germline ends. Here the CDR3 reads CASSLDRGALSGNTIYF. The CDR3 DNA follows: TGTGCCAGCAGCTTAGATCGCGGGGCTCTCTCTGGAAACACCATATATTTT.

Notes on this clone: A read error may produce the germline difference seen at one junction end. The chain carries TRBV2 and TRBJ2-3; D unclear. The CDR3 has 11 amino acids. The germline CDR1 and CDR2 sequences are SNHLY and FYNNEI. As DNA, the CDR3 is TGTGCCAGCAGACGCACTGATACGCAGTATTTT. Encoded protein: CASRRTDTQYF.

This clone has a single count. The rearrangement links TRBV19 to TRBJ1-5, with D maybe TRBD1 (5 bases). The V gene's germline CDR1 is LNHDA and CDR2 SQIVND (reference sequence). The V end lost 6 bases, the J end lost 0 bases, and 9 bases lay between the germline ends. The CDR3 covers 14 residues. CDR3 DNA: TGTGCCAGTAGGGGGGACTATAGCAATCAGCCCCAGCATTTT. As protein: CASRGDYSNQPQHF.

V gene TRBV2 combines with J gene TRBJ2-7; TRBD1 aligns across 12 bases. The CDR3 totals 16 residues. Germline-derived CDR1 and CDR2 are SNHLY and FYNNEI. After removal of 5 bases from V and 6 bases from J, the junction contained 11 bases not matched to a gene. The CDR3 region has the DNA TGTGCCAGCAGTCAAAGATCCGGGACAGGGGGCGCCGAGCAGTACTTC. Translating it yields CASSQRSGTGGAEQYF.

The chain joins TRBV13 to TRBJ2-4, with 7 bases fitting TRBD1. CDR3 length equals 17 residues. The germline CDR1 and CDR2 sequences are PRHDT and FYEKMQ (reference sequence). The J segment lost 5 bases and the V segment lost 1 base, leaving 11 bases of the junction unmatched. Here the CDR3 reads CASSLEQRDRAENIQYF. The CDR3 coding sequence is TGTGCCAGCAGCTTAGAACAGAGAGACAGGGCGGAAAACATTCAGTACTTC.

The chain couples TRBV21-1 to TRBJ1-1. TRBV21-1 is flagged as a pseudogene. CDR3 length equals 11 residues. The CDR3 region is CATNNHSEAFF. The CDR3 DNA reads as TGTGCCACGAATAATCACTCTGAAGCTTTCTTT.

CDR3 in DNA: TGTGCCAGCAGTCTCCAGGGTGCTGGGGCTGAAGCTTTCTTT. Translating it yields CASSLQGAGAEAFF. V gene TRBV6-5 combines with J gene TRBJ1-1; D possibly corresponds to TRBD1 (5 bases). V lost 5 bases and J 6 bases, leaving 16 bases between the germline ends. The CDR3 consists of 14 residues. Per the germline V gene, CDR1 is MNHEY and CDR2 is SVGAGI.

In nucleotides, the CDR3 is TGTGCCAGCAGCTCGGCTAGCGGGCTTTGGGAGCAGTTCTTC. As protein: CASSSASGLWEQFF. This sequence joins TRBV7-9 and TRBJ2-1, with 8 bases identical to TRBD2. CDR3 size: 14 residues. The germline V gene encodes CDR1 SEHNR and CDR2 FQNEAQ (reference sequence). J gave up 10 bases and V 4 bases, and 9 bases lay outside the gene matches.